The T cell receptor beta chain described here comes from a study of T-cell reconstitution after alpha-beta-depleted transplantation in children. This clonotype was counted many times. The CDR3 is made up of 12 amino acids. Trimming shortened V by 7 bases and J by 1 base, and 6 bases separated the two germline ends. TCRbeta library construction was performed incorporating unique molecular identifiers. MiXCR, applied by TCRdb to the PCR reads, yields one record per CDR3 protein. The sample consists of approximately 240,000 distinct CDR3 sequences, approximately 10% of them appearing once. This chain links TRBV12-3 or TRBV12-4 with TRBJ2-3; D is unclear. The specimen comprised PBMCs from the stem cell graft donor, sampled from the stem cell graft. The sequence was collected from a human donor who donated a stem cell graft to a child with acute lymphoblastic leukemia. The CDR3 loop is CASTAGTDTQYF. The DNA for the CDR3 is TGTGCCAGCACGGCTGGCACAGATACGCAGTATTTT.